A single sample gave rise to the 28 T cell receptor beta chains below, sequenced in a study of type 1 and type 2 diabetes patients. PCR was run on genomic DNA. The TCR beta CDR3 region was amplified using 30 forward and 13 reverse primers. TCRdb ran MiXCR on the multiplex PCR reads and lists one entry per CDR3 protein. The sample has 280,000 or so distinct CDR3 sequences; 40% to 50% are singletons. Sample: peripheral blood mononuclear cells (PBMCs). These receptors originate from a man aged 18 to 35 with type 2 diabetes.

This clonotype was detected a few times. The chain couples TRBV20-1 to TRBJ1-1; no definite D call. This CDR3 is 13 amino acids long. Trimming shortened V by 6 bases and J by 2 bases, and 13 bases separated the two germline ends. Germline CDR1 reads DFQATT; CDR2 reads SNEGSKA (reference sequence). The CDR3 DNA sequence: TGCAGTGCCACGTCACAGAGTAACACTGAAGCTTTCTTT. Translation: CSATSQSNTEAFF.

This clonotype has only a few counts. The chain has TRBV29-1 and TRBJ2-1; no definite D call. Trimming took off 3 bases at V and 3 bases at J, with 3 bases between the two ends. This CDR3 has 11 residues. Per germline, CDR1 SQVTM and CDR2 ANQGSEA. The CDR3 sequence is CSVDSYNEQFF. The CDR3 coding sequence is TGCAGCGTTGACAGCTACAATGAGCAGTTCTTC.

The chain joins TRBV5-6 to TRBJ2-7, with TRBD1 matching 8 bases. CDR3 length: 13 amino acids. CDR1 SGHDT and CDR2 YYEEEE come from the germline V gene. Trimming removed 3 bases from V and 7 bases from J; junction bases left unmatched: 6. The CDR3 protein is CASSSGGLGEQYF. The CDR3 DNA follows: TGTGCCAGCAGCTCAGGGGGCCTAGGGGAGCAGTACTTC.

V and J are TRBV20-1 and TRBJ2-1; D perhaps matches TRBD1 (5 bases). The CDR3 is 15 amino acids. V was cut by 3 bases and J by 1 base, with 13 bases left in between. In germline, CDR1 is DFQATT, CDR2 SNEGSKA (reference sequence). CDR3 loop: CSASLRQKSYNEQFF. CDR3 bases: TGCAGTGCTAGTCTCCGACAGAAGTCCTACAATGAGCAGTTCTTC.

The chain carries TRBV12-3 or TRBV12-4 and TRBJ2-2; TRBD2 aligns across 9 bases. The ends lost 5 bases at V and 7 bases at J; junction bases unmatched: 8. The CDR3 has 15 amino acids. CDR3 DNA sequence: TGTGCCAGCAGTGATAGCGGGGGACGTAACGGGGAGCTGTTTTTT. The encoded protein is CASSDSGGRNGELFF.

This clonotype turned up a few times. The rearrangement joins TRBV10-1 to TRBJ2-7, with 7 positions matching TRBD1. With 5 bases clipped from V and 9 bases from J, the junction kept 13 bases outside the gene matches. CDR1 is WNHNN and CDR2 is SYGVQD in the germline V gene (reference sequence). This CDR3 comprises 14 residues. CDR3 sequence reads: CASSPQGQSTGQYF. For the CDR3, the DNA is TGCGCCAGCAGTCCCCAGGGACAGTCTACGGGGCAGTACTTC.

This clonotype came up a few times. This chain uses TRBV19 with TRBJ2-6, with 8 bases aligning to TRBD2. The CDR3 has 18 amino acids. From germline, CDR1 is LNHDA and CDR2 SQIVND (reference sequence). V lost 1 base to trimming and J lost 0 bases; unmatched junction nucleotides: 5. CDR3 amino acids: CASSIVRGGGSGANVLTF. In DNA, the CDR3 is TGTGCCAGTAGTATAGTCCGGGGGGGAGGCTCTGGGGCCAACGTCCTGACTTTC.

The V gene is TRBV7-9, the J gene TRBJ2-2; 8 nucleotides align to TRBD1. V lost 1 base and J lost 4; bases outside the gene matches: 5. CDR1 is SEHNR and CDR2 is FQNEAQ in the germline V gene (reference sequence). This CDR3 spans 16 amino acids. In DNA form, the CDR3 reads TGTGCCAGCAGCTTAGACCCGGACAGGGTCACCGGGGAGCTGTTTTTT. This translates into CASSLDPDRVTGELFF.

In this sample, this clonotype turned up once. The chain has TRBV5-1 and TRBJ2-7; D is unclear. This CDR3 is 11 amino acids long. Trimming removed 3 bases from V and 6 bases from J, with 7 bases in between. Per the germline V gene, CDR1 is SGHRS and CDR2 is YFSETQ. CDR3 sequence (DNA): TGCGCCAGCAGCTCCCCAGGCGAGCAGTACTTC. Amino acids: CASSSPGEQYF.

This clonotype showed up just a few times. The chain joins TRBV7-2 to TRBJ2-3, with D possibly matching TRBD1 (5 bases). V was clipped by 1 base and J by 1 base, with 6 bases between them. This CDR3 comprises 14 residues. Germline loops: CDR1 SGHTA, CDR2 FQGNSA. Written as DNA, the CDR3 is TGTGCCAGCAGCTTAGAGACAGGCACAGATACGCAGTATTTT. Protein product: CASSLETGTDTQYF.

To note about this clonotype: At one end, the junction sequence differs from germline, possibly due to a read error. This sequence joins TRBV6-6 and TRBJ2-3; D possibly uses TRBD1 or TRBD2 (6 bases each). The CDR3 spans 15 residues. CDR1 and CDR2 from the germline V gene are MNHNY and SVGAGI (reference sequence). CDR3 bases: TGTGCCAGCAGTTACTCGCCCGGGGGCAGAGATACACAGTATTTT. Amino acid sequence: CASSYSPGGRDTQYF.

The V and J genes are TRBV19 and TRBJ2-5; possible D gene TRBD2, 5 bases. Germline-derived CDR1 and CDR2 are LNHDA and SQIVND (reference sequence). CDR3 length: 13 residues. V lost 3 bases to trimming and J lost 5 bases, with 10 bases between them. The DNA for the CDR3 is TGTGCCAGTAGTATTAAGCCGGGGGAGACCCAGTACTTC. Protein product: CASSIKPGETQYF.

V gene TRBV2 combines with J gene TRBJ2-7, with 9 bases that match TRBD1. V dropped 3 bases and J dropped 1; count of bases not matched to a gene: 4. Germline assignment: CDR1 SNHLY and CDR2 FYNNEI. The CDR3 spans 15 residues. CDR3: CASSDRDRASYEQYF. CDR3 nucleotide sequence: TGTGCCAGCAGTGACCGGGACAGGGCTTCCTACGAGCAGTACTTC.

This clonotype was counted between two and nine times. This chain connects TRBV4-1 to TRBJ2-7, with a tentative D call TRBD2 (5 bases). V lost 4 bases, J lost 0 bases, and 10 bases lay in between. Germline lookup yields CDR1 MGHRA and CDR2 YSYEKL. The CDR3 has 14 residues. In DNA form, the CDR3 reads TGCGCCAGCAGCCCCGCGGGTGACTCCTACGAGCAGTACTTC. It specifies CASSPAGDSYEQYF.

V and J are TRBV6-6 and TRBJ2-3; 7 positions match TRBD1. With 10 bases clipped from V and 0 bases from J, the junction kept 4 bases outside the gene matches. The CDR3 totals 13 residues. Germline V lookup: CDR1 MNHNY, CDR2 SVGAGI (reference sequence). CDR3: CAIRGQSTDTQYF. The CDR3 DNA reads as TGTGCCATCCGGGGACAGAGCACAGATACGCAGTATTTT.

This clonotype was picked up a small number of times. In DNA, the CDR3 is TGTGCCAGCAGTGAATACCAGGTTGACGAGCAGTACTTC. It yields the protein CASSEYQVDEQYF. The chain links TRBV7-3 to TRBJ2-7; no reliable D call. V lost 6 bases and J 5 bases, leaving 14 bases between the germline ends. Germline lookup yields CDR1 SGHTA and CDR2 FQGTGA. CDR3 size: 13 residues.

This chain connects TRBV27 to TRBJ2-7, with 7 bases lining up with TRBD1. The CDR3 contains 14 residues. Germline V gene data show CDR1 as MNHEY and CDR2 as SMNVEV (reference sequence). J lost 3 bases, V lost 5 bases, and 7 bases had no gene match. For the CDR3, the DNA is TGTGCCAGCAGTATAGGGGGCCGATACTACGAGCAGTACTTC. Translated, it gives CASSIGGRYYEQYF.

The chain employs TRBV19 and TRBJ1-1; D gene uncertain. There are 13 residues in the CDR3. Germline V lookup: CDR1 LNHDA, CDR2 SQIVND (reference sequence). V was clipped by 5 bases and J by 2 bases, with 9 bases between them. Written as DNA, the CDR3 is TGTGCCAGTAGTGCTATCGCAAACACTGAAGCTTTCTTT. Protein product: CASSAIANTEAFF.

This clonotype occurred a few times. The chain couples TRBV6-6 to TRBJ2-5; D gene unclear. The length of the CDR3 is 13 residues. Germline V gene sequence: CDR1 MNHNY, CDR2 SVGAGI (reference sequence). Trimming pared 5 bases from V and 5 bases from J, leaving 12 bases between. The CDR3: CASSHSGKETQYF. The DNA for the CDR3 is TGTGCCAGCAGTCACAGTGGGAAGGAGACCCAGTACTTC.

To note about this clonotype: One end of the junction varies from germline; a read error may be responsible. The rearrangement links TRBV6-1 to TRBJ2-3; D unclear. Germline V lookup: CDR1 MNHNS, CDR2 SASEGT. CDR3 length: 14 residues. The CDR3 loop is CATSEGQPPDTQYF. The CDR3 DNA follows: TGTGCCACCAGTGAAGGGCAGCCCCCAGATACGCAGTATTTT.

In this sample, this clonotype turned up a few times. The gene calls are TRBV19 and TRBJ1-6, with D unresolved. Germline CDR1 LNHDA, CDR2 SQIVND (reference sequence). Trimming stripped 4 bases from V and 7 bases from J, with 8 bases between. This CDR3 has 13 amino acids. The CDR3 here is CASSTEPNSPLHF. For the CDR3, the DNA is TGTGCCAGTAGTACGGAGCCGAATTCACCCCTCCACTTT.

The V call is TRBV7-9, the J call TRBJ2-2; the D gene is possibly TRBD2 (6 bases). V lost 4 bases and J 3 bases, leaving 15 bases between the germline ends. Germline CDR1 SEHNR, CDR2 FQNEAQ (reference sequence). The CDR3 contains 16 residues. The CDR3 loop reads CASSSQLARHTGELFF. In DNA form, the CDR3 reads TGTGCCAGCAGCTCCCAGCTAGCGAGACACACCGGGGAGCTGTTTTTT. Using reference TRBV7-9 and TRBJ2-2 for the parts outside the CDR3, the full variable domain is DTGVSQNPRHKITKRGQNVTFRCDPISEHNRLYWYRQTLGQGPEFLTYFQNEAQLEKSRLLSDRFSAERPKGSFSTLEIQRTEQGDSAMYLCASSSQLARHTGELFFGEGSRLTVL.

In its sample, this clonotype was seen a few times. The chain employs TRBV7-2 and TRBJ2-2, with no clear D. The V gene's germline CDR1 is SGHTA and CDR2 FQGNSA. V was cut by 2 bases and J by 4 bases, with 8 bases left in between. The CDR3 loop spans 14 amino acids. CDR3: CASSLPQSTGELFF. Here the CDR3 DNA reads TGTGCCAGCAGCTTACCCCAGAGCACCGGGGAGCTGTTTTTT.

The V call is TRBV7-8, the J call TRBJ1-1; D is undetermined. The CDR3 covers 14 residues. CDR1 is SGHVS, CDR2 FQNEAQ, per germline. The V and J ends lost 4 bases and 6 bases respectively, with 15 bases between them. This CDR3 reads CASSSTNSGSEAFF. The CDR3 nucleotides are TGTGCCAGCAGCTCGACTAACTCGGGCTCTGAAGCTTTCTTT.

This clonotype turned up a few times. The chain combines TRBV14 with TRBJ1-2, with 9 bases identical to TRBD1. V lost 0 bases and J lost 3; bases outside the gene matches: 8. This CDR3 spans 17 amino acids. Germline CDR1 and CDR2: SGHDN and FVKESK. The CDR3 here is CASSQDRRGQGYYGYTF. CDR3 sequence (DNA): TGTGCCAGCAGCCAAGATCGTAGAGGACAGGGGTACTATGGCTACACCTTC. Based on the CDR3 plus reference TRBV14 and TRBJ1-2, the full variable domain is EAGVTQFPSHSVIEKGQTVTLRCDPISGHDNLYWYRRVMGKEIKFLLHFVKESKQDESGMPNNRFLAERTGGTYSTLKVQPAELEDSGVYFCASSQDRRGQGYYGYTFGSGTRLTVV.

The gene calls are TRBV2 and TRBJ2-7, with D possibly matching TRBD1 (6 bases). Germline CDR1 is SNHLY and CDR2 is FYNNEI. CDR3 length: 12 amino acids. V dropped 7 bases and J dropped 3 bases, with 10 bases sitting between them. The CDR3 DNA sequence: TGTGCCAGCAAAGGGGGAAGCTACGAGCAGTACTTC. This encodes CASKGGSYEQYF.

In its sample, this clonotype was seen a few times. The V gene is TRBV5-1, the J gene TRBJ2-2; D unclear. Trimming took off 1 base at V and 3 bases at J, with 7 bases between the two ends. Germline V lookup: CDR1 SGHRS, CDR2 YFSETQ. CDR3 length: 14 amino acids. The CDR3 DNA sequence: TGCGCCAGCAGCTTGAGGCCAGACACCGGGGAGCTGTTTTTT. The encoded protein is CASSLRPDTGELFF.

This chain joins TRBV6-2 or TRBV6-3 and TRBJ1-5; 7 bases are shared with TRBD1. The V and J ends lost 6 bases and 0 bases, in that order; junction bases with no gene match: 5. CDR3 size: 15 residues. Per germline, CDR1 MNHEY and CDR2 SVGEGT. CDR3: CASSPRGFSNQPQHF. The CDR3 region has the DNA TGTGCCAGCAGCCCCAGGGGGTTTAGCAATCAGCCCCAGCATTTT.